The 17 T cell receptor beta chains below come from one sample, sequenced in a study of beta chain features in type 1 diabetes. Study-wide results and caveats: Shortening that was moderate but significant affected the TCRB CDR3s of Type 1 diabetes patients in all four CD4+ subsets.

Investigators reverse transcribed all isolated RNA, so they sequenced expressed TCRB transcripts. TCRdb's table, derived via immunoSEQ multiplex PCR, lists solely in-frame clones and lacks some. The repertoire holds 600,000 or so clones, with roughly an eighth as singletons. Their target antigens are unknown. Input material: naive CD4+ T cells from blood. Receptor source: a man between 18 and 29 years old with type 1 diabetes.

The chain couples TRBV7-3 to TRBJ2-1; 11 bases are shared with TRBD1. The V and J ends lost 1 base and 7 bases, in that order; junction bases with no gene match: 6. Germline V CDR1 and CDR2: SGHTA, FQGTGA. This CDR3 has 16 residues. CDR3 DNA sequence: TGTGCCAGCAGCTTAATTTGGACAGGGGGCGGGAATGAGCAGTTCTTC. Translation gives CASSLIWTGGGNEQFF.

The CDR3 coding sequence is TGCAGCGTTGAGTCCAAAGGGTACGAGCAGTACTTC. This codes for CSVESKGYEQYF. This chain joins TRBV29-1 and TRBJ2-7; D gene uncertain. Germline values: CDR1 SQVTM, CDR2 ANQGSEA. The CDR3 is 12 residues long. Deletions cut 3 bases from V and 4 bases from J, with 10 bases between.

The CDR3 nucleotides are TGCAGCGCCCGCGAGTCCGCAGATACGCAGTATTTT. Translating it yields CSARESADTQYF. The chain couples TRBV29-1 to TRBJ2-3; D unresolved. The V gene's germline CDR1 is SQVTM and CDR2 ANQGSEA. V lost 7 bases and J 4 bases, leaving 12 bases between the germline ends. The CDR3 has 12 amino acids.

This clone appeared a few times. The V and J genes are TRBV5-1 and TRBJ2-3; D not resolved. This CDR3 contains 17 residues. Germline values: CDR1 SGHRS, CDR2 YFSETQ. V lost 1 base and J lost 6, with 21 bases in between. The chain's CDR3 is CASSLRSNLELPDTQYF. The CDR3 DNA reads TGCGCCAGCAGCTTGAGGTCTAACCTCGAATTACCGGATACGCAGTATTTT.

The chain recombines TRBV29-1 with TRBJ2-5; 8 bases map to TRBD2. J gave up 5 bases and V 4 bases, and 12 bases lay outside the gene matches. The CDR3 spans 15 residues. The germline gives CDR1 SQVTM, CDR2 ANQGSEA. CDR3 DNA sequence: TGCAGCGTTGCCCTCGGGGGGGCCCTGTCGGAGACCCAGTACTTC. Its translation is CSVALGGALSETQYF.

This clone was seen more than once but under ten times. The V and J genes are TRBV7-9 and TRBJ2-5, with TRBD1 matching 10 bases. The trim removed 5 bases at V and 5 bases at J, leaving 5 bases unmatched. The CDR3 extends over 14 amino acids. CDR1 and CDR2 from the germline V gene are SEHNR and FQNEAQ (reference sequence). The CDR3 protein is CASSPTGGGETQYF. The CDR3 DNA reads TGTGCCAGCAGCCCGACAGGGGGCGGCGAGACCCAGTACTTC.

This clone was recorded a few times. This chain links TRBV5-1 with TRBJ2-6; 7 bases agree with TRBD1. The CDR3 spans 17 residues. CDR1 is SGHRS and CDR2 is YFSETQ in the germline V gene. V lost 1 base, J lost 2 bases, and 6 bases stayed unmatched. The DNA for the CDR3 is TGCGCCAGCAGCTTGTTAGAAGGGGGCGCTGGGGCCAACGTCCTGACTTTC. Translating it yields CASSLLEGGAGANVLTF.

This clone has just a few counts. Other DNA sequences in this sample translate to the same CDR3. This chain connects TRBV7-2 to TRBJ2-5, with unresolved D. Per germline, CDR1 SGHTA and CDR2 FQGNSA. CDR3 length: 13 amino acids. Trimming took 4 bases from V and 5 from J, leaving 11 bases between them. As DNA, the CDR3 is TGTGCCAGCAGCTCTACTCCCGGGGAGACCCAGTACTTC. This codes for CASSSTPGETQYF. Looking up the rest from reference TRBV7-2 and TRBJ2-5 gives the full variable domain: GAGVSQSPSNKVTEKGKDVELRCDPISGHTALYWYRQSLGQGLEFLIYFQGNSAPDKSGLPSDRFSAERTGGSVSTLTIQRTQQEDSAVYLCASSSTPGETQYFGPGTRLLVL.

There are a few counts of this clone. This sequence joins TRBV7-9 and TRBJ2-3; 8 bases line up with TRBD2. The CDR3 is 16 residues long. J gave up 1 base and V 4 bases, and 7 bases lay outside the gene matches. Germline CDR1 is SEHNR and CDR2 is FQNEAQ (reference sequence). The CDR3 protein is CASSSSGGLGTDTQYF. The CDR3 coding sequence is TGTGCCAGCAGCTCGTCGGGGGGGCTGGGCACAGATACGCAGTATTTT.

This rearrangement joins TRBV23-1 to TRBJ1-1; perhaps TRBD1 as D (6 bases). TRBV23-1 is known as an ORF, though its function is uncertain. Trimming cost V 4 bases and J 0 bases, with 12 bases left between them. This CDR3 contains 15 residues. CDR3 in amino acids: CASSPRTAMNTEAFF. The CDR3 DNA is TGCGCCAGCAGTCCTAGGACAGCTATGAACACTGAAGCTTTCTTT.

This clone has more than one count but fewer than ten. V gene TRBV5-1 combines with J gene TRBJ2-5; perhaps TRBD1 as D (6 bases). Trimming shortened V by 6 bases and J by 1 base, and 13 bases separated the two germline ends. The germline V gene has CDR1 SGHRS and CDR2 YFSETQ. The CDR3 contains 14 residues. This CDR3 is CASNIQGTQETQYF. Written as DNA, the CDR3 is TGCGCCAGCAATATACAGGGAACCCAAGAGACCCAGTACTTC.

The CDR3 nucleotides read TGTGCCAGCTCACCAACTCCCTACGAGCAGTACTTC. Its translation: CASSPTPYEQYF. The chain is built from TRBV18 and TRBJ2-7, with unresolved D. V was pared by 2 bases and J by 2 bases, with 4 bases between. CDR1 and CDR2 from the germline V gene are KGHSH and LQKENI. The CDR3 extends over 12 amino acids.

The chain is built from TRBV6-4 and TRBJ2-1; 9 bases fit TRBD1. Germline lookup yields CDR1 MRHNA and CDR2 SNTAGT. The CDR3 sequence is 13 residues long. The V gene end was trimmed by 8 bases and the J gene end by 3 bases; junction bases not matched to a gene: 2. The CDR3 coding sequence is TGTGCCAGCCGGGGACAGGGCTACAATGAGCAGTTCTTC. Its translation: CASRGQGYNEQFF.

V is TRBV27 and J is TRBJ2-3, with 7 bases identical to TRBD1. The CDR3 totals 15 residues. The V gene's germline CDR1 is MNHEY and CDR2 SMNVEV (reference sequence). V lost 5 bases, J lost 0 bases, and 5 bases stayed unmatched. The CDR3 coding sequence is TGTGCCAGCAGTGGGACAGCGACTAGCACAGATACGCAGTATTTT. Protein sequence: CASSGTATSTDTQYF.

CDR3 DNA sequence: TGTGCCAGCAGCACCGCGGGACTGGAGCAGTTCTTC. The encoded protein is CASSTAGLEQFF. The chain has TRBV9 and TRBJ2-1, with TRBD2 as a possible D gene (6 bases). The V gene lost 4 bases and the J gene lost 10 bases, with 12 bases spanning the gap. Looked up from germline, CDR1 is SGDLS and CDR2 is YYNGEE. This CDR3 contains 12 residues.

V usage is TRBV4-3 and J usage is TRBJ1-2; possible D gene TRBD1, 6 bases. Germline lookup yields CDR1 LGHNA and CDR2 YSLEER. Trimming stripped 0 bases from V and 5 bases from J, with 13 bases between. The CDR3 loop spans 15 amino acids. CDR3 region: CASSQDRQGRYGYTF. The CDR3 bases are TGCGCCAGCAGCCAAGATCGTCAGGGGCGGTATGGCTACACCTTC.

This sequence joins TRBV5-1 and TRBJ2-3; 8 nucleotides match TRBD1. The CDR3 consists of 14 residues. The germline V gene encodes CDR1 SGHRS and CDR2 YFSETQ. V was clipped by 6 bases and J by 6 bases; unmatched bases: 9. DNA for the CDR3: TGCGCCAGCACCCTCGGGACAGGTGGTGATACGCAGTATTTT. This translates into CASTLGTGGDTQYF.